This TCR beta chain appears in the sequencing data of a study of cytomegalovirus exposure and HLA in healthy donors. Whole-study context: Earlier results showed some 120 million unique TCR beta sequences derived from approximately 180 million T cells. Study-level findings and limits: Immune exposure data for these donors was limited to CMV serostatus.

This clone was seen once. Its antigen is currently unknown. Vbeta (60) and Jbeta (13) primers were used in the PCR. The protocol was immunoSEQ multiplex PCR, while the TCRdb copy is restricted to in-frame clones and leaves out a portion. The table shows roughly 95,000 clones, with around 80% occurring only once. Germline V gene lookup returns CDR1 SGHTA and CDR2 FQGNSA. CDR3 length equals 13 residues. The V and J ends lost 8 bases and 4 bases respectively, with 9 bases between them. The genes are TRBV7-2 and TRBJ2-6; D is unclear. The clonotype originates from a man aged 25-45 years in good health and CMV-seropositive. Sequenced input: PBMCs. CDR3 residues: CASAPGGANVLTF. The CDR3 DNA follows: TGTGCCAGCGCTCCTGGCGGGGCCAACGTCCTGACTTTC.